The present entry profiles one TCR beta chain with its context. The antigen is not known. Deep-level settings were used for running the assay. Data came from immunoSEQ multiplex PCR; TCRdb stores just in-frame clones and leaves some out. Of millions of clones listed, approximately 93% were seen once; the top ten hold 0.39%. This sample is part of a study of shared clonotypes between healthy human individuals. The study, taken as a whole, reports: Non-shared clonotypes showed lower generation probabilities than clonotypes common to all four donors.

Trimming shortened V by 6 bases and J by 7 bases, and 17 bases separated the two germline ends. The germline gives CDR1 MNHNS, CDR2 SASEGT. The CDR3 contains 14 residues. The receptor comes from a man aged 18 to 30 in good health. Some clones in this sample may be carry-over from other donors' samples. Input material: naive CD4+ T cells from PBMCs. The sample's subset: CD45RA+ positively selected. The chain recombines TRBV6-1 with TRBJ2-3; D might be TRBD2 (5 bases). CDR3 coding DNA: TGTGCCAGCAGCCCAAGAGCTACGGGAAATACGCAGTATTTT. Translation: CASSPRATGNTQYF.